The TCR beta chain described here comes from a study of response to subunit inactivated influenza vaccine. TCRdb itself ran the RT-PCR reads through MiXCR, one entry per CDR3 protein. The sample lists fewer than 400,000 distinct CDR3 sequences; 21% were seen once. The starting material was PBMCs from blood, obtained around 22 months after vaccination. The clonotype originates from a man aged 50 to 69 who received an inactivated influenza vaccine.

The CDR3 here is CSVVGQGKLNEQFF. DNA of the CDR3: TGCAGCGTTGTAGGGCAGGGAAAGCTTAATGAGCAGTTCTTC. J is TRBJ2-1 and V is TRBV29-1; D possibly corresponds to TRBD1 (5 bases). Germline CDR1 reads SQVTM; CDR2 reads ANQGSEA. The length of the CDR3 is 14 residues. Trimming cost V 4 bases and J 7 bases, with 17 bases left between them.